This T cell receptor (beta chain) was sequenced during a study of T cell responses to AZD1222 COVID-19 vaccine. V lost 6 bases, J lost 5 bases, and 8 bases stayed unmatched. Germline assignment: CDR1 KGHSH and CDR2 LQKENI. This CDR3 is 15 amino acids long. Comments on this clone: Its matching antigen is unknown.

Method: immunoSEQ multiplex PCR; TCRdb's copy keeps in-frame clones and lacks some. Of roughly 79,000 clones in the sample, about 72% were seen once. Overall study results and limits: Repertoire collection took place solely once the T cell response had peaked. Clonal diversity was possibly underestimated, and white British individuals and females predominated among donors.

The source material was peripheral blood, sampled on day 0 of AZD1222 vaccination. The receptor was isolated from an adult in good health. The chain carries TRBV18 and TRBJ2-7; 12 positions agree with TRBD1. Here the CDR3 DNA reads TGTGCCAGCTCTCGAGGGACAGGGGGCCTCGACGAGCAGTACTTC. Translated: CASSRGTGGLDEQYF.